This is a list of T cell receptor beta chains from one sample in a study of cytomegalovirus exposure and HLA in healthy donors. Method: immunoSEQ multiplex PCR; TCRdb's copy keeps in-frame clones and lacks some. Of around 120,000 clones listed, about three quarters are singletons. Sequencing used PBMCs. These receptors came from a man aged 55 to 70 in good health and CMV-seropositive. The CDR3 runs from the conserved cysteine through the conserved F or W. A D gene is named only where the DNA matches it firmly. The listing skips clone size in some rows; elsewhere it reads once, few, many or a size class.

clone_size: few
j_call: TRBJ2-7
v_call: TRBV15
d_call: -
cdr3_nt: TGTGCCACCAGCAGGGGACTCGACTCCTACGAGCAGTACTTC
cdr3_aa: CATSRGLDSYEQYF

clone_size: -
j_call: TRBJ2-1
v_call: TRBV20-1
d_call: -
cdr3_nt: TGCAGTGCGAGTATCAATGAGCAGTTCTTC
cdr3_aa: CSASINEQFF

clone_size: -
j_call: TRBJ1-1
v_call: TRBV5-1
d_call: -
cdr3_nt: TGCGCCAGCAGCCCATCGTCCGGGGACAATCGAGCTTTCTTT
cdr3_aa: CASSPSSGDNRAFF

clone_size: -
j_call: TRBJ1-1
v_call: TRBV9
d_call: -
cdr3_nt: TGTGCCAGCAGCGTAGAGGGCAGGGCCATGAACACTGAAGCTTTCTTT
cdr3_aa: CASSVEGRAMNTEAFF

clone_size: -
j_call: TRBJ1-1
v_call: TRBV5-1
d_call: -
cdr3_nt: TGCGCCAGCAGCCACCAGACAGCTGTCGACACTGAAGCTTTCTTT
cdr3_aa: CASSHQTAVDTEAFF

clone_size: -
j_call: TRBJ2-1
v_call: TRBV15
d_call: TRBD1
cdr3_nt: TGTGCCACCAGCAGAGATTCGGACAGGTACAATGAGCAGTTCTTC
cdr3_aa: CATSRDSDRYNEQFF

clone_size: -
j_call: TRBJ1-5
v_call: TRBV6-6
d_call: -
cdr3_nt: TGTGCCAGCAGTTACCCCAGGGATAGACAACCCCAGCATTTT
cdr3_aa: CASSYPRDRQPQHF

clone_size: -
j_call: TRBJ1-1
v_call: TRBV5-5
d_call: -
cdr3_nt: TGTGCCAGCAGCTGGGAGGTCTCGAACACTGAAGCTTTCTTT
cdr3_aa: CASSWEVSNTEAFF

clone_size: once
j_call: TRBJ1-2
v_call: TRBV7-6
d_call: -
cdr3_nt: TGTGCCAGCAGCTCCAGACCAGGGCCGCAGGATGGCTACACCTTC
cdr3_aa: CASSSRPGPQDGYTF

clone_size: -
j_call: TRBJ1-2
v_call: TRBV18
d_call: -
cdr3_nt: TGTGCCAGCTCACCACCTATTACTGCAGGGTTGAGGACGGATGGCTACACCTTC
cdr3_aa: CASSPPITAGLRTDGYTF

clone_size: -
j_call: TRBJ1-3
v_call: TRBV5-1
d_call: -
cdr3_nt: TGCGCCAGCAGCTTGGAGGGGTGGGGAAACACCATATATTTT
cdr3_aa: CASSLEGWGNTIYF

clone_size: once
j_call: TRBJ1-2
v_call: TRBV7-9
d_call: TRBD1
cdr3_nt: TGTGCCAGCAGCTTAGCGACAGGGGGGGACTATGGCTACACCTTC
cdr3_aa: CASSLATGGDYGYTF

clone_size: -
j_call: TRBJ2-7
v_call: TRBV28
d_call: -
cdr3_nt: TGTGCCAGCAGCCGCCCGGGAGCGGGTTCCTACGAGCAGTACTTC
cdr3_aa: CASSRPGAGSYEQYF

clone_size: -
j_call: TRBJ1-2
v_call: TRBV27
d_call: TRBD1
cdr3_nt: TGTGCCAGCAGTTTATTCCCGGACAGGGGGGGTGGCTACACCTTC
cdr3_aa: CASSLFPDRGGGYTF